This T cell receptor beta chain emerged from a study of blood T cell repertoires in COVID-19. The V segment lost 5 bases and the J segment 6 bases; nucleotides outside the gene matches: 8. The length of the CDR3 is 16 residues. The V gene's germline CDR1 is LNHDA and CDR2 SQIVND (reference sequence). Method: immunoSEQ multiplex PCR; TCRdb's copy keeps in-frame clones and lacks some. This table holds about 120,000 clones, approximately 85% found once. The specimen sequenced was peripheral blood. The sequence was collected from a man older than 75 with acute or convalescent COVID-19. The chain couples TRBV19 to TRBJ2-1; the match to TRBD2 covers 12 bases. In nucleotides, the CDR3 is TGTGCCAGTAGTCTTCTAGCGGGAGGGTCGGGCAATGAGCAGTTCTTC. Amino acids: CASSLLAGGSGNEQFF. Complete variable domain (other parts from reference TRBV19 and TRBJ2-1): DGGITQSPKYLFRKEGQNVTLSCEQNLNHDAMYWYRQDPGQGLRLIYYSQIVNDFQKGDIAEGYSVSREKKESFPLTVTSAQKNPTAFYLCASSLLAGGSGNEQFFGPGTRLTVL.